Here is one TCR beta chain with its context. The V gene's germline CDR1 is LGHNA and CDR2 YNFKEQ. This CDR3 spans 16 amino acids. V was shortened by 0 bases and J by 1 base, with 11 bases between the two germline ends. Authors' processing steps: Quantification of nucleated cells was approximated via reference gene primer amplification. Profiled with immunoSEQ multiplex PCR; TCRdb holds only in-frame clones, not every one. That table furnishes V, J and clone size, whereas the DNA furnished D and trimming. Of approximately 61,000 clones listed, approximately 80% are singletons. The data derive from a study of blood T cell repertoires in COVID-19. As for the study in general: There were acute and convalescent COVID-19 samples, and they came from the United States, Italy and Spain. T cells, B-cell-depleted T cells, or PBMCs provided the cDNA or gDNA that served as material.

Sequencing was done on a sample of peripheral blood. The receptor comes from a woman aged 65 to 85 with acute or convalescent COVID-19. V usage is TRBV4-2 and J usage is TRBJ2-3; perhaps TRBD1 as D (6 bases). The CDR3 reads CASSQEDSGGTDTQYF. The CDR3 DNA reads TGTGCCAGCAGCCAAGAGGACAGCGGAGGCACAGATACGCAGTATTTT.